This T cell receptor beta chain was captured by sequencing in a study of T cells in localized non-small cell lung cancer. TCRdb's table, derived via immunoSEQ multiplex PCR, lists solely in-frame clones and lacks some. The sample lists thousands of clones; approximately 23% were seen once. Germline-derived CDR1 and CDR2 are MNHGY and SAAAGT. The CDR3 totals 17 residues. Trimming took 2 bases from V and 3 from J; bases not matched to a gene: 12. In its sample, this clone was seen a few times. This sample comprised normal lung tissue next to the tumor, obtained before any cancer treatment. This TCR derives from a woman between 35 and 75 years old with stage I lung adenocarcinoma. The chain is built from TRBV6-8 and TRBJ2-5, with TRBD2 matching over 7 bases. CDR3 coding DNA: TGTGCCAGCAGTTACCCCGAGAGCGGGGAGATTGAAGAGACCCAGTACTTC. Its translation is CASSYPESGEIEETQYF.